These T cell receptor beta chains were read from a single sample in a study of T cells after yellow fever vaccination. One entry per CDR3 protein results from TCRdb running MiXCR on the 5' RACE reads. The sample has about 260,000 distinct CDR3 sequences, roughly 5.2% seen once. The sequencing here drew on CD4+ T cells sorted from PBMCs, taken on the day of the yellow fever booster vaccination. Receptors originate from a man between 18 and 29 years old who received the YFV17D yellow fever vaccine. Each CDR3 is given with its conserved first and last residue. Fields, in order: J gene, clone size, CDR3 length, D gene, V gene, CDR3 DNA, CDR3 protein. The D gene is left open where the match is weak. Size is omitted from some rows. Given values are once, few, many or a class for expanded clones.

>TRBJ1-2|NA|15|TRBD1|TRBV7-2
TGTGCCAGCAGCTTAGGGACAGGGGGCGACTATGGCTACACCTTC
CASSLGTGGDYGYTF
>TRBJ2-3|many|17|TRBD2|TRBV18
TGTGCCAGCTCACCAGGACTAGCGGGGGGAATGACAGATACGCAGTATTTT
CASSPGLAGGMTDTQYF
>TRBJ1-6|few|12|NA|TRBV27
TGTGCCAGCAGGGCAGGGGTCTCACCCCTCCACTTT
CASRAGVSPLHF
>TRBJ1-1|many|15|NA|TRBV6-1
TGTGCCAGCTATGAGCGGGCCTTGATGAACACTGAAGCTTTCTTT
CASYERALMNTEAFF
>TRBJ1-4|few|15|TRBD1|TRBV18
TGTGCCAGCTCGCGAGGGACAGGCCTCAATGAAAAACTGTTTTTT
CASSRGTGLNEKLFF
>TRBJ2-3|few|15|NA|TRBV20-1
TGCAGTGCTAAAGGGCCAATAGCGCGCACAGATACGCAGTATTTT
CSAKGPIARTDTQYF
>TRBJ2-2|NA|16|NA|TRBV18
TGTGCCAGCTCACCACTTACTGGGTACAACACCGGGGAGCTGTTTTTT
CASSPLTGYNTGELFF
>TRBJ1-2|many|13|NA|TRBV29-1
TGCAGCGTTGCCAGGGCAACTAACTATGGCTACACCTTC
CSVARATNYGYTF
>TRBJ1-6|few|13|NA|TRBV6-2/TRBV6-3
TGTGCCAGCAGTTACCAGGGGCCTGAACCCCTCCACTTT
CASSYQGPEPLHF
>TRBJ2-3|NA|17|TRBD1|TRBV5-4
TGTGCCAGCAGCTTGCCCCGTGGACAGGGAAAAACAGATACGCAGTATTTT
CASSLPRGQGKTDTQYF
>TRBJ2-1|NA|16|TRBD2|TRBV30
TGTGCCTGCAGCAGACCGGGACTAGACTCCTACAATGAGCAGTTCTTC
CACSRPGLDSYNEQFF
>TRBJ2-3|NA|14|NA|TRBV20-1
TGCAGTGCTAGAGTGCGGGGACGCACAGATACGCAGTATTTT
CSARVRGRTDTQYF
>TRBJ2-1|NA|14|TRBD1|TRBV5-8
TGTGCCAGCAGCTTGAACAGGGGGTACAATGAGCAGTTCTTC
CASSLNRGYNEQFF
>TRBJ2-1|NA|14|NA|TRBV6-6
TGTGCCAGCAGTTCTCGGACCCGCGGCGCTGAGCAGTTCTTC
CASSSRTRGAEQFF
>TRBJ2-7|many|9|NA|TRBV9
TGTGCCAGCAAAGCTCAGCAGTACTTC
CASKAQQYF
>TRBJ2-2|many|13|NA|TRBV10-3
TGTGCCATGAGTCAGAGCATCACCGGGGAGCTGTTTTTT
CAMSQSITGELFF
>TRBJ1-5|many|14|NA|TRBV12-3/TRBV12-4
TGTGCCAGCAGTTTCGCGGTAAGAAATCAGCCCCAGCATTTT
CASSFAVRNQPQHF
>TRBJ1-5|many|13|NA|TRBV12-3/TRBV12-4
TGTGCCAGCAGTTTTGGCGGTAATCAGCCCCAGCATTTT
CASSFGGNQPQHF
>TRBJ2-3|many|14|NA|TRBV7-9
TGTGCCAGCAGCGTTAGCGGATCCACAGATACGCAGTATTTT
CASSVSGSTDTQYF
>TRBJ2-2|few|15|TRBD1|TRBV19
TGTGCCAGTAGTATAAGGACAGGGGTGGCCGGGGAGCTGTTTTTT
CASSIRTGVAGELFF
>TRBJ2-2|few|14|TRBD1|TRBV7-3
TGTGCCAGCAGCACCGGACAGGGCAGCGGGGAGCTGTTTTTT
CASSTGQGSGELFF
>TRBJ2-4|many|13|NA|TRBV27
TGTGCCAGCAGTTTATCGGGGTCTGACATTCAGTACTTC
CASSLSGSDIQYF
>TRBJ2-1|NA|16|TRBD1|TRBV15
TGTGCCACCAGCAGAGGTCGACAGGGGCCCTACAATGAGCAGTTCTTC
CATSRGRQGPYNEQFF
>TRBJ2-7|NA|12|TRBD1|TRBV30
TGTGCCTGGTCCGGACAGGCCTCTGGGCAGTACTTC
CAWSGQASGQYF
>TRBJ2-2|few|16|TRBD2|TRBV28
TGTGCCAGCTCAACTAGCGGGGGGAGGTACACCGGGGAGCTGTTTTTT
CASSTSGGRYTGELFF
>TRBJ2-5|many|13|NA|TRBV7-6
TGTGCCAGCAGCTTCCAGGTGGGAGAGACCCAGTACTTC
CASSFQVGETQYF
>TRBJ2-3|many|14|NA|TRBV10-3
TGTGCCATCAGTGACGGCGTTAGCACAGATACGCAGTATTTT
CAISDGVSTDTQYF
>TRBJ1-1|NA|15|TRBD1|TRBV10-2
TGCGCCAGCAGTGGATATCAACAGGGGAGAACTGAAGCTTTCTTT
CASSGYQQGRTEAFF
>TRBJ2-2|few|17|TRBD1|TRBV10-3
TGTGCCATCACCCCGGTTAGGGGACAGACGAACACCGGGGAGCTGTTTTTT
CAITPVRGQTNTGELFF
>TRBJ2-5|many|15|NA|TRBV29-1
TGCAGCGTTGTACCCAGCCGGGGTAGCTTTAAGACCCAGTACTTC
CSVVPSRGSFKTQYF
>TRBJ2-3|NA|15|NA|TRBV6-2/TRBV6-3
TGTGCCAGCAGTTACTCTAAGGGCGACACAGATACGCAGTATTTT
CASSYSKGDTDTQYF
>TRBJ1-2|few|14|NA|TRBV7-3
TGTGCCAGCAGCGCAACAGGGACGGACTATGGCTACACCTTC
CASSATGTDYGYTF
>TRBJ1-4|many|14|NA|TRBV4-1
TGCGCCAGCAGCGACCAGGGGTTCAGGGAAAAACTGTTTTTT
CASSDQGFREKLFF
>TRBJ1-1|many|17|NA|TRBV27
TGTGCCAGCAGCACTAGACAGACACGTCTCATGAACACTGAAGCTTTCTTT
CASSTRQTRLMNTEAFF
>TRBJ2-3|many|13|NA|TRBV18
TGTGCCAGCTCACCGGGTGGGGCGGATACGCAGTATTTT
CASSPGGADTQYF
>TRBJ2-7|many|13|TRBD1|TRBV6-1
TGTGCCAGCAGCCCGACAGGGATTGGCGAGCAGTACTTC
CASSPTGIGEQYF
>TRBJ2-2|NA|15|TRBD1|TRBV12-3/TRBV12-4
TGTGCCAGCAGTACGAATACAGGGGGCACCGGGGAGCTGTTTTTT
CASSTNTGGTGELFF
>TRBJ2-7|few|16|TRBD1|TRBV5-4
TGTGCCAGCAGCGCCTCGGGCGGGACAGGAGGTTACGAGCAGTACTTC
CASSASGGTGGYEQYF
>TRBJ1-1|NA|14|NA|TRBV3-1
TGTGCCAGCAGCCAAGATGGAGCCTACACTGAAGCTTTCTTT
CASSQDGAYTEAFF
>TRBJ1-1|many|16|NA|TRBV19
TGTGCCAGTCTAAACTTTGCAGGGTTGGGGAACACTGAAGCTTTCTTT
CASLNFAGLGNTEAFF
>TRBJ1-5|NA|16|TRBD1|TRBV12-3/TRBV12-4
TGTGCCAGCAGCCCTCCCCGGGACAGGGGCAATCAGCCCCAGCATTTT
CASSPPRDRGNQPQHF
>TRBJ2-1|few|15|NA|TRBV7-1
TGTGCCAGCAGTCTGGGGGGGCCGGGGTACAATGAGCAGTTCTTC
CASSLGGPGYNEQFF
>TRBJ2-1|few|17|TRBD2|TRBV5-1
TGCGCCAGCAGCGGGGGTAGCGGGGGGACTTCCTACAATGAGCAGTTCTTC
CASSGGSGGTSYNEQFF
>TRBJ1-2|NA|14|NA|TRBV4-2
TGTGCCAGCAGCCAAGAGGGGGCAAGCTATGGCTACACCTTC
CASSQEGASYGYTF
>TRBJ1-1|many|13|NA|TRBV4-1
TGCGCCAGCAGCCAACTCCCGCTCACTGAAGCTTTCTTT
CASSQLPLTEAFF
>TRBJ1-2|many|12|NA|TRBV29-1
TGCAGCGTTGATTATAGGGGTTATGGCTACACCTTC
CSVDYRGYGYTF
>TRBJ1-2|NA|17|TRBD1|TRBV30
TGTGCCTGGAGTCGTCCCGGGACAGGATACTTCAACTATGGCTACACCTTC
CAWSRPGTGYFNYGYTF
>TRBJ1-5|many|15|NA|TRBV12-3/TRBV12-4
TGTGCCAGCAGTCGAAACCAGGGTAGCAATCAGCCCCAGCATTTT
CASSRNQGSNQPQHF
>TRBJ2-3|few|16|NA|TRBV6-1
TGTGCCAGCAGTACCCCGGGACCCCCGGGCGCAGATACGCAGTATTTT
CASSTPGPPGADTQYF
>TRBJ1-2|NA|14|NA|TRBV24-1
TGTGCCACCAGTGACTCGACAGGCCCCCGGGGGTACACCTTC
CATSDSTGPRGYTF
>TRBJ1-4|few|13|NA|TRBV5-1
TGCGCCAGCAGCTTTGACAGTAATGAAAAACTGTTTTTT
CASSFDSNEKLFF
>TRBJ1-4|few|14|NA|TRBV6-6
TGTGCCAGCAGTTACTCGACAGATTCCGAAAAACTGTTTTTT
CASSYSTDSEKLFF
>TRBJ2-5|NA|13|NA|TRBV7-3
TGTGCCAGCAGCCTGAAAGTGCAAGAGACCCAGTACTTC
CASSLKVQETQYF
>TRBJ2-3|many|15|TRBD2|TRBV7-3
TGTGCCAGCAGCCCAGTAGCGGGGGGCACAGATACGCAGTATTTT
CASSPVAGGTDTQYF
>TRBJ2-1|NA|10|NA|TRBV2
TGTGCCAGCAGGCGGCATGAGCAGTTCTTC
CASRRHEQFF